These 29 T cell receptor beta chains originate from one sample sequenced in a study of cytomegalovirus exposure and HLA in healthy donors. Vbeta (60) and Jbeta (13) primers were used in the PCR. Assay used: immunoSEQ multiplex PCR; TCRdb lists only in-frame clones, some missing. The data contain roughly 180,000 clones, 80% of them seen just once; the ten biggest clones take up about 2.1%. Material for sequencing was PBMCs. These receptors came from a woman in her thirties in good health and CMV-seronegative.

The chain carries TRBV7-9 and TRBJ1-5; 7 nucleotides line up with TRBD1. CDR1 SEHNR and CDR2 FQNEAQ come from the germline V gene (reference sequence). The CDR3 runs 14 residues. The V gene end was trimmed by 6 bases and the J gene end by 3 bases; junction bases not matched to a gene: 5. The CDR3 protein is CASSTTGANQPQHF. The CDR3 bases are TGTGCCAGCAGTACTACAGGGGCCAATCAGCCCCAGCATTTT.

The CDR3 here is CASSRTTGSNEKLFF. The CDR3 DNA is TGTGCCAGCAGCCGGACGACAGGATCTAATGAAAAACTGTTTTTT. The chain uses TRBV6-5 and TRBJ1-4, with a possible D match to TRBD1 (6 bases). Trimming cost V 6 bases and J 3 bases, with 14 bases left between them. Germline V gives CDR1 MNHEY, CDR2 SVGAGI. CDR3 length: 15 amino acids.

This clone was recorded only once. This chain connects TRBV7-6 to TRBJ1-4, with D perhaps matching TRBD1 (6 bases). CDR1 SGHVS and CDR2 FNYEAQ come from the germline V gene. The length of the CDR3 is 10 residues. The CDR3 spells CATGNEKLFF. The CDR3 DNA follows: TGTGCTACAGGGAATGAAAAACTGTTTTTT.

The table lists this clone with a count of one. The CDR3: CASSSILLAGGATDTQYF. CDR3 sequence (DNA): TGTGCCAGCAGTTCCATCCTACTAGCGGGGGGGGCCACAGATACGCAGTATTTT. The chain joins TRBV27 to TRBJ2-3; 13 positions match TRBD2. Germline lookup yields CDR1 MNHEY and CDR2 SMNVEV (reference sequence). J was trimmed by 2 bases and V by 4 bases; bases with no gene match: 9. This CDR3 has 18 amino acids.

The rearrangement links TRBV15 to TRBJ1-1; 9 bases agree with TRBD1. The length of the CDR3 is 15 residues. Trimming at V came to 1 base and at J to 6 bases, leaving 6 bases not matched to a gene. CDR1 is LNHNV and CDR2 is YYDKDF in the germline V gene (reference sequence). CDR3 bases: TGTGCCACCAGCAGAGGCGGACAGGGGATCGCTGAAGCTTTCTTT. As protein: CATSRGGQGIAEAFF.

This clone was counted a few times. The chain recombines TRBV13 with TRBJ2-1; TRBD2 matches 7 bases. The V segment lost 5 bases and the J segment 0 bases; nucleotides outside the gene matches: 10. CDR3 size: 17 residues. Germline CDR1 reads PRHDT; CDR2 reads FYEKMQ (reference sequence). The CDR3 spells CASSPIPAGSSYNEQFF. As DNA, the CDR3 is TGTGCCAGCAGCCCAATACCAGCGGGGAGCTCCTACAATGAGCAGTTCTTC.

Notes on this clone: Other DNA sequences in the same sample also yield this CDR3. The chain's CDR3 is CASSEARTGRNEKLFF. The CDR3 DNA sequence: TGTGCCAGCAGTGAAGCTCGGACAGGACGGAATGAAAAACTGTTTTTT. The V call is TRBV6-1, the J call TRBJ1-4, with TRBD1 matching over 7 bases. The junction had 6 bases not matched to a gene; V was cut back by 0 bases and J by 5 bases. The CDR3 has 16 residues. In germline, CDR1 is MNHNS, CDR2 SASEGT.

The V call is TRBV9, the J call TRBJ2-7, with 7 bases identical to TRBD1. This CDR3 is 14 amino acids long. V trimming: 1 base; J trimming: 2 bases; junction bases outside the gene matches: 3. Germline V CDR1 and CDR2: SGDLS, YYNGEE. The CDR3 region is CASSVQGVPYEQYF. CDR3 nucleotide sequence: TGTGCCAGCAGCGTACAGGGGGTCCCCTACGAGCAGTACTTC.

The V and J genes are TRBV5-6 and TRBJ2-3; 8 nucleotides line up with TRBD2. The CDR3 is 15 amino acids. Germline V gives CDR1 SGHDT, CDR2 YYEEEE. The V and J ends lost 1 base and 2 bases, in that order; junction bases with no gene match: 3. The CDR3 sequence: CASSLRGGPTDTQYF. The CDR3 DNA follows: TGTGCCAGCAGCTTGCGGGGGGGACCCACAGATACGCAGTATTTT.

The rearrangement links TRBV7-9 to TRBJ1-6; 7 bases are a match to TRBD1. The CDR3 covers 16 residues. The germline gives CDR1 SEHNR, CDR2 FQNEAQ (reference sequence). Losses at the gene ends were 5 bases for V and 5 bases for J; bases not matched to a gene: 9. The CDR3 spells CASSKNRGRDNSPLHF. As DNA, the CDR3 is TGTGCCAGCAGCAAGAACAGGGGCCGAGATAATTCACCCCTCCACTTT.

Remarks on this clone: One end of the junction fails to match germline, which may point to a read error. The chain recombines TRBV7-6 with TRBJ1-4; tentative D call: TRBD1 (5 bases). This CDR3 spans 13 amino acids. Germline values: CDR1 SGHVS, CDR2 FNYEAQ. The CDR3 loop reads CASSLGEGEKLFF. CDR3 in DNA: TGTGCCAGCAGTTTAGGGGAGGGTGAAAAACTGTTTTTT.

This clone showed up just a few times. The chain employs TRBV18 and TRBJ2-2; the match to TRBD1 covers 7 bases. The germline V gene encodes CDR1 KGHSH and CDR2 LQKENI. V was pared by 4 bases and J by 0 bases, with 2 bases of the junction left unmatched. This CDR3 spans 15 amino acids. The CDR3 DNA reads as TGTGCCAGCTCACGGGGACAGACGAACACCGGGGAGCTGTTTTTT. This gives the protein CASSRGQTNTGELFF.

The chain recombines TRBV7-2 with TRBJ2-5; the match to TRBD1 covers 7 bases. The CDR3 spans 14 residues. From germline, CDR1 is SGHTA and CDR2 FQGNSA. V lost 5 bases, J lost 1 base, and 4 bases stayed unmatched. The CDR3 DNA reads as TGTGCCAGCAGCCAAGGGGGCAGCCAAGAGACCCAGTACTTC. This translates into CASSQGGSQETQYF.

The V and J genes are TRBV6-1 and TRBJ2-7; maybe TRBD2 (6 bases). The CDR3 spans 14 residues. The germline V gene has CDR1 MNHNS and CDR2 SASEGT. Trimming left V 6 bases short and J 6 bases short, with 18 bases between. In DNA, the CDR3 is TGTGCCAGCAGATCCAGCTACCGGGGGTCCGAGCAGTACTTC. It codes for CASRSSYRGSEQYF.

The chain has TRBV7-3 and TRBJ2-5, with a weak D call TRBD1 (5 bases). Between the trimmed V and J ends, which lost 7 bases and 1 base, there was a span of 10 bases. Looked up from germline, CDR1 is SGHTA and CDR2 is FQGTGA. The CDR3 contains 13 residues. The CDR3 loop is CASNNGAQETQYF. The CDR3, as DNA: TGTGCCAGCAACAATGGGGCCCAAGAGACCCAGTACTTC. Full variable domain (rest looked up from reference TRBV7-3 and TRBJ2-5): GAGVSQTPSNKVTEKGKYVELRCDPISGHTALYWYRQSLGQGPEFLIYFQGTGAADDSGLPNDRFFAVRPEGSVSTLKIQRTERGDSAVYLCASNNGAQETQYFGPGTRLLVL.

CDR3 nucleotide sequence: TGCAGTGCTAGTTTTGGGACAGAAGCTTTCTTT. It codes for CSASFGTEAFF. The V call is TRBV20-1, the J call TRBJ1-1, with D perhaps matching TRBD1 (6 bases). The germline gives CDR1 DFQATT, CDR2 SNEGSKA (reference sequence). V was pared by 3 bases and J by 8 bases, with 10 bases between. The length of the CDR3 is 11 residues.

V and J are TRBV5-6 and TRBJ2-1; 11 bases line up with TRBD2. V was clipped by 4 bases and J by 14 bases; unmatched bases: 14. CDR1 SGHDT and CDR2 YYEEEE come from the germline V gene. The CDR3 is 15 residues long. The CDR3 DNA sequence: TGTGCCAGCAGCCTCCCCGACCGACTAGCGGGGATGAAGTTCTTC. Translated, it gives CASSLPDRLAGMKFF. The full variable domain, with the rest looked up from reference TRBV5-6 and TRBJ2-1, is DAGVTQSPTHLIKTRGQQVTLRCSPKSGHDTVSWYQQALGQGPQFIFQYYEEEERQRGNFPDRFSGHQFPNYSSELNVNALLLGDSALYLCASSLPDRLAGMKFFGPGTRLTVL.

The V and J genes are TRBV27 and TRBJ1-5, with D tentatively TRBD1 (5 bases). In germline, CDR1 is MNHEY, CDR2 SMNVEV (reference sequence). The V end was cut by 3 bases, the J end by 4 bases, with 10 bases between. The CDR3 totals 14 residues. The DNA for the CDR3 is TGTGCCAGCAGTTTCGGGGGTTCGAATCAGCCCCAGCATTTT. Translation gives CASSFGGSNQPQHF.

The chain combines TRBV30 with TRBJ2-7; weak D call: TRBD2 (6 bases). Per germline, CDR1 GTSNPN and CDR2 SVGIG (reference sequence). The CDR3 is made up of 13 amino acids. V was pared by 1 base and J by 1 base, with 8 bases between. The CDR3 nucleotides read TGTGCCTGGAGTGGGGGAGGATCCTACGAGCAGTACTTC. Amino acid sequence: CAWSGGGSYEQYF.

The rearrangement links TRBV30 to TRBJ1-5; TRBD1 might be the D (5 bases). V was shortened by 3 bases and J by 9 bases, with 15 bases between the two germline ends. CDR3 length: 13 residues. Germline assignment: CDR1 GTSNPN and CDR2 SVGIG (reference sequence). CDR3 sequence reads: CAWSSVRGTPQHF. Written as DNA, the CDR3 is TGTGCCTGGAGCTCGGTTAGGGGAACGCCCCAGCATTTT. Filled out from reference TRBV30 and TRBJ1-5, the complete variable domain reads SQTIHQWPATLVQPVGSPLSLECTVEGTSNPNLYWYRQAAGRGLQLLFYSVGIGQISSEVPQNLSASRPQDRQFILSSKKLLLSDSGFYLCAWSSVRGTPQHFGDGTRLSIL.

The chain couples TRBV7-9 to TRBJ2-7, with 8 bases that match TRBD1. V gave up 4 bases and J gave up 2 bases; unmatched junction bases: 4. The germline CDR1 and CDR2 sequences are SEHNR and FQNEAQ (reference sequence). The CDR3 length is 14 residues. The CDR3 coding sequence is TGTGCCAGCAGCTGGCAGGGGGCTGCCTACGAGCAGTACTTC. Protein sequence: CASSWQGAAYEQYF.

The chain links TRBV10-1 to TRBJ1-6; 9 bases agree with TRBD1. There are 14 residues in the CDR3. Trimming removed 2 bases from V and 8 bases from J; junction bases left unmatched: 1. Germline V CDR1 and CDR2: WNHNN, SYGVQD (reference sequence). CDR3 protein: CASSEGTGYSPLHF. In nucleotides, the CDR3 is TGCGCCAGCAGTGAGGGGACAGGGTATTCACCCCTCCACTTT.

This sequence joins TRBV7-9 and TRBJ1-1; D is uncertain. The germline V gene encodes CDR1 SEHNR and CDR2 FQNEAQ (reference sequence). Trimming shortened V by 2 bases and J by 0 bases, and 4 bases separated the two germline ends. The CDR3 runs 13 residues. As DNA, the CDR3 is TGTGCCAGCAGCTTACCCTTGAACACTGAAGCTTTCTTT. Translating it yields CASSLPLNTEAFF.

The V call is TRBV10-1, the J call TRBJ1-1; 8 nucleotides match TRBD1. Looked up from germline, CDR1 is WNHNN and CDR2 is SYGVQD (reference sequence). This CDR3 is 14 amino acids long. After removal of 5 bases from V and 4 bases from J, the junction contained 6 bases not matched to a gene. The CDR3 DNA sequence: TGCGCCAGCAGTCGGGACAGGATGGGCACTGAAGCTTTCTTT. It is translated as CASSRDRMGTEAFF.

This chain joins TRBV13 and TRBJ2-2; perhaps TRBD1 as D (5 bases). V was trimmed by 0 bases and J by 6 bases, leaving 5 bases between them. CDR1 and CDR2 from the germline V gene are PRHDT and FYEKMQ (reference sequence). The length of the CDR3 is 13 residues. CDR3 coding DNA: TGTGCCAGCAGCTTAGGAGGGGCCGGGGAGCTGTTTTTT. This translates into CASSLGGAGELFF.

J is TRBJ2-3 and V is TRBV5-1, with TRBD2 identical over 9 bases. V lost 1 base and J lost 1; bases outside the gene matches: 4. CDR1 SGHRS and CDR2 YFSETQ come from the germline V gene. The CDR3 sequence is 16 residues long. The CDR3 is CASSLIAGARTDTQYF. The DNA for the CDR3 is TGCGCCAGCAGCTTGATAGCGGGAGCCCGCACAGATACGCAGTATTTT. The complete variable domain, with remaining parts taken from reference TRBV5-1 and TRBJ2-3, reads KAGVTQTPRYLIKTRGQQVTLSCSPISGHRSVSWYQQTPGQGLQFLFEYFSETQRNKGNFPGRFSGRQFSNSRSEMNVSTLELGDSALYLCASSLIAGARTDTQYFGPGTRLTVL.

The CDR3 region is CASSELRASGGSYEQYF. CDR3 in DNA: TGTGCCAGCAGTGAATTAAGGGCTAGCGGGGGCTCCTACGAGCAGTACTTC. The chain employs TRBV25-1 and TRBJ2-7, with 10 bases lining up with TRBD2. V shed 1 base and J 0 bases; nucleotides not matched to a gene: 6. This CDR3 has 17 residues. Germline CDR1 is MGHDK and CDR2 is SYGVNS.

The chain carries TRBV19 and TRBJ1-1; 12 bases agree with TRBD1. Germline V gives CDR1 LNHDA, CDR2 SQIVND (reference sequence). V lost 0 bases to trimming and J lost 6 bases; unmatched junction nucleotides: 8. This CDR3 comprises 17 residues. CDR3: CASSIEATGTGGSEAFF. CDR3 nucleotide sequence: TGTGCCAGTAGTATAGAAGCGACCGGGACAGGGGGCTCTGAAGCTTTCTTT. Together with reference TRBV19 and TRBJ1-1, the CDR3 gives the full variable domain: DGGITQSPKYLFRKEGQNVTLSCEQNLNHDAMYWYRQDPGQGLRLIYYSQIVNDFQKGDIAEGYSVSREKKESFPLTVTSAQKNPTAFYLCASSIEATGTGGSEAFFGQGTRLTVV.

V and J are TRBV27 and TRBJ1-1; no firm D call. CDR1 and CDR2 (germline): MNHEY, SMNVEV (reference sequence). The CDR3 is 13 residues long. The ends were cut back, 5 bases at V and 0 bases at J, with 7 bases in the middle. The CDR3 spells CASSGLLNTEAFF. The CDR3, as DNA: TGTGCCAGCAGTGGACTCCTGAACACTGAAGCTTTCTTT.